Listed here is a single T cell receptor beta chain. Its antigen is unknown. The data stem from a study of response to subunit inactivated influenza vaccine. There are 16 residues in the CDR3. V lost 3 bases and J lost 0, with 16 bases in between. The germline V gene encodes CDR1 DFQATT and CDR2 SNEGSKA (reference sequence). MiXCR was run by TCRdb on the RT-PCR reads, yielding one entry per CDR3 protein. Altogether roughly 160,000 distinct CDR3 sequences are present, 9.5% to 12% being singletons, with the ten largest covering roughly a third. Study-level points and caveats: The authors suggested that every seasonal influenza vaccination recruits few new T cells.

This sequence joins TRBV20-1 and TRBJ2-3; D is unresolved. The source material was CD8+ T cells sorted from PBMCs, sampled 23 months after vaccination. The sequence was collected from a man between 50 and 75 years old who received an inactivated influenza vaccine. This CDR3 is CSARGIADISTDTQYF. The CDR3 DNA follows: TGCAGTGCTAGGGGGATAGCAGACATTAGCACAGATACGCAGTATTTT.